A single sample is the source of the 22 T cell receptor beta chains below, sequenced in a study of T cells in Graves' hyperthyroidism and ophthalmopathy (dated by TCRdb to the late 2010s). Library preparation used multiplex PCR. The listed sequencing device is Illumina HiSeq 2000. TCR beta CDR3 regions were amplified from RNA transcripts. The first round of RT-PCR for the TCR CDR3 was performed with the HTBI primer set and the Qiagen OneStep RT-PCR kit. TCRdb reprocessing: public reads trimmed at Q25 with fastp, clones called with MiXCR, in-frame beta chains kept. Each CDR3 protein gets just one entry, which takes the most common genes and DNA from the rows behind it. The sample table holds hundreds of thousands of distinct CDR3 sequences, of which approximately 15% were seen once. Of the sample, approximately 13% is held by the ten largest clones. The sequenced sample was blood. The receptors derive from a woman in her forties or fifties with Graves' ophthalmopathy.

This clonotype was counted between two and nine times. This rearrangement joins TRBV28 to TRBJ1-5; D might be TRBD1 (5 bases). Germline values: CDR1 MDHEN, CDR2 SYDVKM. Trimming removed 8 bases at V and 6 bases at J, with 11 bases between. The CDR3 is made up of 12 amino acids. As DNA, the CDR3 is TGTGCCAGCCAGCAGGGCCTTCAGCCCCAGCATTTT. Translating gives CASQQGLQPQHF.

This clonotype has a single count. V and J are TRBV9 and TRBJ1-1, with D unresolved. Germline V lookup: CDR1 SGDLS, CDR2 YYNGEE. The CDR3 spans 13 residues. Trimming took off 0 bases at V and 8 bases at J, with 11 bases between the two ends. The CDR3 loop reads CASSVGTLGEAFF. For the CDR3, the DNA is TGTGCCAGCAGCGTAGGGACGTTAGGGGAAGCTTTCTTT.

The genes are TRBV19 and TRBJ2-5, with 8 nucleotides matching TRBD1. V shed 10 bases, J shed 5 bases, and the junction held 12 bases outside the gene matches. The CDR3 is 14 residues long. Germline lookup yields CDR1 LNHDA and CDR2 SQIVND (reference sequence). CDR3 DNA: TGTGCCACCTCACCCAGGGGGCGCGGGGAGACCCAGTACTTC. The encoded protein is CATSPRGRGETQYF.

This clonotype came up a few times. The chain employs TRBV6-1 and TRBJ1-6; D gene ambiguous. V was clipped by 5 bases and J by 7 bases, with 12 bases between them. Looked up from germline, CDR1 is MNHNS and CDR2 is SASEGT. This CDR3 region has 14 residues. This CDR3 is CASSSTPINSPLHF. CDR3 DNA sequence: TGTGCCAGCAGTTCCACCCCGATAAATTCACCCCTCCACTTT.

The chain has TRBV4-1 and TRBJ2-6; D unresolved. Per the germline V gene, CDR1 is MGHRA and CDR2 is YSYEKL. Deletions cut 1 base from V and 2 bases from J, with 3 bases between. The CDR3 loop spans 14 amino acids. CDR3 coding DNA: TGCGCCAGCAGCCAAGTTACTGGGGCCAACGTCCTGACTTTC. Translated, it gives CASSQVTGANVLTF.

The V gene is TRBV4-3, the J gene TRBJ2-7; 7 bases agree with TRBD2. The CDR3 spans 14 residues. Germline V gene sequence: CDR1 LGHNA, CDR2 YSLEER. Trimming took 3 bases from V and 12 from J; bases not matched to a gene: 14. The CDR3 DNA reads TGCGCCAGCAGCCAGGACCGGGGCGGGAGTACGCGGTACTTC. Amino acids: CASSQDRGGSTRYF.

This clonotype appeared many times. The genes are TRBV27 and TRBJ1-2, with D unclear. Germline V gene data show CDR1 as MNHEY and CDR2 as SMNVEV (reference sequence). The CDR3 consists of 13 residues. V lost 2 bases, J lost 2 bases, and 6 bases lay in between. The DNA of the CDR3 is TGTGCCAGCAGTTTAAACGGAAACTATGGCTACACCTTC. Amino acid sequence: CASSLNGNYGYTF.

In this sample, this clonotype turned up many times. The V gene is TRBV20-1, the J gene TRBJ2-7; 10 bases map to TRBD2. The ends lost 6 bases at V and 1 base at J; junction bases unmatched: 9. Germline V lookup: CDR1 DFQATT, CDR2 SNEGSKA (reference sequence). The CDR3 runs to 15 residues. The CDR3 loop reads CSAKPTAGGSYEQYF. The CDR3 DNA follows: TGCAGTGCCAAACCTACAGCGGGAGGGTCCTACGAGCAGTACTTC.

This clonotype showed up many times. The chain's CDR3 is CASSYVSGSSYNEQFF. The CDR3 nucleotides are TGTGCCAGCAGCTATGTTAGCGGGAGCTCCTACAATGAGCAGTTCTTC. The chain is built from TRBV7-2 and TRBJ2-1; 9 bases align to TRBD2. This CDR3 spans 16 amino acids. CDR1 and CDR2 (germline): SGHTA, FQGNSA. Losses at the gene ends were 4 bases for V and 0 bases for J; bases not matched to a gene: 4.

This clonotype occurred many times. This rearrangement joins TRBV5-1 to TRBJ2-7; TRBD1 agrees at 8 bases. The germline gives CDR1 SGHRS, CDR2 YFSETQ. V was clipped by 0 bases and J by 2 bases; unmatched bases: 7. There are 16 residues in the CDR3. The CDR3 here is CASSLARGQGTYEQYF. Here the CDR3 DNA reads TGCGCCAGCAGCTTGGCGCGCGGACAGGGAACCTACGAGCAGTACTTC.

This clonotype was counted between two and nine times. V and J are TRBV4-3 and TRBJ1-1, with a weak D call TRBD1 (6 bases). V was cut by 2 bases and J by 0 bases, with 13 bases left in between. The CDR3 is 16 amino acids. Germline assignment: CDR1 LGHNA and CDR2 YSLEER. The DNA for the CDR3 is TGCGCCAGCAGCCAATCCTTGGGGACATTGAACACTGAAGCTTTCTTT. As protein: CASSQSLGTLNTEAFF.

This clonotype was observed at least ten times. Here the CDR3 reads CASRAETGLLMTEQYF. In nucleotides, the CDR3 is TGTGCCAGCAGAGCCGAGACAGGCCTCCTAATGACAGAGCAGTACTTC. This rearrangement joins TRBV6-1 to TRBJ2-7; a possible D gene is TRBD1 (6 bases). Germline CDR1 is MNHNS and CDR2 is SASEGT. V was clipped by 6 bases and J by 7 bases, with 25 bases between them. The CDR3 consists of 16 residues.

As for this clonotype: A much larger clone lies a single base off, so this may be a read error. The chain joins TRBV12-3 or TRBV12-4 to TRBJ1-1; D gene ambiguous. There are 13 residues in the CDR3. The CDR3 DNA is TGTGCCAGCAGTTACCAAAGGGCCACTGAAACTTTCTTT. Translating gives CASSYQRATETFF.

This clonotype came up many times. The chain carries TRBV28 and TRBJ2-3; D call uncertain. The CDR3 consists of 16 residues. The germline CDR1 and CDR2 sequences are MDHEN and SYDVKM. V shed 4 bases and J shed 2 bases, with 16 bases lying between them. For the CDR3, the DNA is TGTGCCAGCAGTTCCAGTCGGGCGGCCTACACAGATACGCAGTATTTT. As protein: CASSSSRAAYTDTQYF.

This clonotype has a handful of counts. This rearrangement joins TRBV5-8 to TRBJ1-6, with D unresolved. From germline, CDR1 is SGHTS and CDR2 YDEGEE. V lost 0 bases to trimming and J lost 8 bases, with 9 bases between them. This CDR3 is 14 amino acids long. CDR3 nucleotides: TGTGCCAGCAGCTTGGAGATACGGGATTCACCCCTCCACTTT. It encodes CASSLEIRDSPLHF.

The chain couples TRBV4-1 to TRBJ2-7; perhaps TRBD2 as D (5 bases). Looked up from germline, CDR1 is MGHRA and CDR2 is YSYEKL. The ends were cut back, 1 base at V and 3 bases at J, with 10 bases in the middle. The CDR3 spans 14 residues. CDR3 loop: CASSQGRGYYEQYF. The CDR3 DNA reads TGCGCCAGCAGCCAAGGCCGGGGTTACTACGAGCAGTACTTC.

This clonotype was seen many times. The V call is TRBV7-2, the J call TRBJ2-7; D may be TRBD2 (5 bases). The CDR3 has 14 residues. The V and J ends lost 4 bases and 0 bases respectively, with 10 bases between them. Germline CDR1 is SGHTA and CDR2 is FQGNSA. Written as DNA, the CDR3 is TGTGCCAGCAGCTACCCGGGGTTCTCCTACGAGCAGTACTTC. The encoded protein is CASSYPGFSYEQYF.

This clonotype occurred a few times. The V call is TRBV27, the J call TRBJ1-1; 9 positions match TRBD1. The CDR3 is made up of 14 amino acids. Germline lookup yields CDR1 MNHEY and CDR2 SMNVEV (reference sequence). The trim removed 6 bases at V and 0 bases at J, leaving 2 bases unmatched. CDR3 region: CASSRQGVNTEAFF. CDR3 nucleotide sequence: TGTGCCAGCAGCCGACAGGGGGTGAACACTGAAGCTTTCTTT.

There are a few counts of this clonotype. This rearrangement joins TRBV6-5 to TRBJ2-5, with 8 bases that match TRBD2. CDR3 length: 15 residues. In germline, CDR1 is MNHEY, CDR2 SVGAGI. V was pared by 4 bases and J by 1 base, with 5 bases of the junction left unmatched. Here the CDR3 reads CASSSTSGTQETQYF. CDR3 nucleotides: TGTGCCAGCAGTTCCACTAGCGGTACCCAAGAGACCCAGTACTTC.

In its sample, this clonotype was seen many times. The chain carries TRBV20-1 and TRBJ2-1; D may be TRBD2 (5 bases). The V and J ends lost 3 bases and 12 bases respectively, with 9 bases between them. Per the germline V gene, CDR1 is DFQATT and CDR2 is SNEGSKA (reference sequence). CDR3 length: 10 residues. CDR3: CSASRDSQFF. CDR3 coding DNA: TGCAGTGCTAGCCGGGATTCGCAGTTCTTC.

The chain uses TRBV24-1 and TRBJ2-1, with D uncertain. Trimming took off 4 bases at V and 6 bases at J, with 15 bases between the two ends. Per germline, CDR1 KGHDR and CDR2 SFDVKD. The CDR3 spans 15 residues. Here the CDR3 reads CATSDPVPGANEQFF. The CDR3 bases are TGTGCCACCAGTGACCCGGTTCCCGGAGCCAATGAGCAGTTCTTC.

Many counts were recorded for this clonotype. This sequence joins TRBV20-1 and TRBJ2-2; the match to TRBD2 covers 10 bases. Per germline, CDR1 DFQATT and CDR2 SNEGSKA (reference sequence). Trimming took 1 base from V and 2 from J; bases not matched to a gene: 4. The CDR3 covers 16 residues. This chain's CDR3 is CSARGLAGVNTGELFF. The DNA of the CDR3 is TGCAGTGCTAGAGGGCTAGCGGGAGTTAACACCGGGGAGCTGTTTTTT.